Ten or more counts support the clone carrying this TCR beta chain. Its antigen is unknown. The V gene lost 3 bases and the J gene lost 5 bases, with 10 bases spanning the gap. CDR3 length: 13 residues. These data originate in a study of response to subunit inactivated influenza vaccine. General observations from the study: Authors suggested seasonal influenza vaccinations each recruit few new T cells.

TCRdb re-derived calls from the RT-PCR reads in MiXCR, one entry per CDR3 protein. The sample has approximately 500,000 distinct CDR3 sequences, 14% seen once. This sequence originates from a man in his fifties or sixties who received an inactivated influenza vaccine. This chain uses TRBV12-3 or TRBV12-4 with TRBJ2-5, with no clear D. The specimen was PBMCs from blood, collected about 11 days after vaccination. The CDR3 DNA reads as TGTGCCAGCAGTTTCCGGGTGGTGGAGACCCAGTACTTC. Its translation: CASSFRVVETQYF.